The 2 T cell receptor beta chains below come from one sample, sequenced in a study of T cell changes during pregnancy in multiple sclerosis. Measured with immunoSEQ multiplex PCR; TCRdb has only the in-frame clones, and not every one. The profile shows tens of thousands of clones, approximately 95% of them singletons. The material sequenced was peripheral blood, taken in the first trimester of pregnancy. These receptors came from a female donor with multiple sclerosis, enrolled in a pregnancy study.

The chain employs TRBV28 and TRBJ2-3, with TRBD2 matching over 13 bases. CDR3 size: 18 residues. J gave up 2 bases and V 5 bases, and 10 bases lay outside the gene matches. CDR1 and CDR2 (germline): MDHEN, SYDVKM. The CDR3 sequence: CASSTARLAGGNTDTQYF. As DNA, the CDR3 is TGTGCCAGCAGTACGGCCCGACTAGCGGGAGGTAACACAGATACGCAGTATTTT.

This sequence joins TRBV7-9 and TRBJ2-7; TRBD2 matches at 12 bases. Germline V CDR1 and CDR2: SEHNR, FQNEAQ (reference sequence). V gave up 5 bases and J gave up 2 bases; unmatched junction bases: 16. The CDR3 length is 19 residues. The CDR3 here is CASSPTGTSGSPSPYEQYF. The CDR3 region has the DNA TGTGCCAGCAGCCCCACAGGGACTAGCGGGTCTCCTTCCCCCTACGAGCAGTACTTC.